These 17 T cell receptor beta chains originate from one sample sequenced in a study of patients and donors after allogeneic stem cell transplantation. Each CDR3 protein gets one entry after TCRdb re-called the RT-PCR reads with MiXCR. The repertoire holds around 240,000 distinct CDR3 sequences, with 13% to 15% as singletons. The specimen sequenced was blood, either unsorted or a sorted T cell fraction (not recorded which). These receptors were taken from a human donor who was either an allogeneic HSCT recipient or a stem cell or donor lymphocyte infusion donor (not recorded which). It is not recorded whose cells these are; they may come from a transplant donor.

In DNA, the CDR3 is TGCGCCAGCAGCTTGGAACCGGGCATGAACACTGAAGCTTTCTTT. It yields the protein CASSLEPGMNTEAFF. The genes are TRBV5-1 and TRBJ1-1, with D hard to call. The CDR3 is 15 residues long. Trimming took 0 bases from V and 0 from J, leaving 9 bases between them. Germline V gene data show CDR1 as SGHRS and CDR2 as YFSETQ.

This sequence joins TRBV3-1 and TRBJ2-1; 9 bases match TRBD2. This CDR3 region has 16 residues. Per germline, CDR1 LGHDT and CDR2 YNNKEL (reference sequence). With 4 bases clipped from V and 4 bases from J, the junction kept 8 bases outside the gene matches. In DNA form, the CDR3 reads TGTGCCAGCAGCCTACTACTAGCGGGCTCTTACAATGAGCAGTTCTTC. Protein sequence: CASSLLLAGSYNEQFF.

This clonotype showed up many times. V and J are TRBV20-1 and TRBJ2-7; 9 nucleotides agree with TRBD1. This CDR3 contains 13 residues. The V segment lost 3 bases and the J segment 4 bases; nucleotides outside the gene matches: 4. Germline CDR1 reads DFQATT; CDR2 reads SNEGSKA (reference sequence). This chain's CDR3 is CSASGDRGYEQYF. The CDR3 bases are TGCAGTGCTAGTGGCGACAGGGGGTACGAGCAGTACTTC.

This clonotype has at least ten counts. The gene calls are TRBV6-6 and TRBJ1-1, with D perhaps TRBD1 (5 bases). This CDR3 has 13 amino acids. V was cut by 8 bases and J by 6 bases, with 16 bases left in between. Germline V gene sequence: CDR1 MNHNY, CDR2 SVGAGI (reference sequence). This CDR3 is CASGGTDRSEAFF. DNA of the CDR3: TGTGCCAGCGGGGGGACGGACCGCTCTGAAGCTTTCTTT.

This clonotype was detected many times. This chain uses TRBV7-2 with TRBJ2-2; D gene ambiguous. V gave up 5 bases and J gave up 2 bases, with 6 bases separating them. The CDR3 runs to 13 residues. Per germline, CDR1 SGHTA and CDR2 FQGNSA. CDR3 region: CASSPLNTGELFF. CDR3 sequence (DNA): TGTGCCAGCAGCCCACTAAACACCGGGGAGCTGTTTTTT.

The chain is built from TRBV24-1 and TRBJ1-2; D call uncertain. The CDR3 has 13 residues. Germline V CDR1 and CDR2: KGHDR, SFDVKD. Trimming removed 4 bases from V and 4 bases from J, with 9 bases in between. The CDR3 sequence is CATSEPETYGYTF. The CDR3 DNA sequence: TGTGCCACCAGTGAACCAGAAACCTATGGCTACACCTTC.

The chain couples TRBV6-2 or TRBV6-3 to TRBJ1-2; no reliable D call. The CDR3 sequence is 12 residues long. V was trimmed by 6 bases and J by 4 bases, leaving 9 bases between them. Per the germline V gene, CDR1 is MNHEY and CDR2 is SVGEGT. The CDR3 DNA reads TGTGCCAGCAGCGAGTTTCCCTATGGCTACACCTTC. As protein: CASSEFPYGYTF.

The chain couples TRBV30 to TRBJ2-5; D gene unclear. Germline CDR1 is GTSNPN and CDR2 is SVGIG (reference sequence). The CDR3 is 12 amino acids. Trimming removed 4 bases at V and 0 bases at J, with 6 bases between. CDR3 nucleotides: TGTGCCTGGAAACCGAACCAAGAGACCCAGTACTTC. As protein: CAWKPNQETQYF.

Note on this clonotype: Without the conserved terminal phenylalanine or tryptophan, this CDR3 likely stems from a read error. V is TRBV6-1 and J is TRBJ1-2; tentatively, D is TRBD1 (6 bases). Germline assignment: CDR1 MNHNS and CDR2 SASEGT. Trimming took 5 bases from V and 3 from J, leaving 19 bases between them. The CDR3 runs 16 residues. CDR3 DNA: TGTGCCAGCAGTCCCACCGCGGGGGCGAATCACTATGGCTACACCTTG. It encodes CASSPTAGANHYGYTL.

The rearrangement links TRBV12-3 or TRBV12-4 to TRBJ1-1, with D uncertain. V gave up 5 bases and J gave up 1 base, with 11 bases separating them. The CDR3 loop spans 14 amino acids. In nucleotides, the CDR3 is TGTGCCAGCAGTCATAGACGGGAGAACACTGAAGCTTTCTTT. The encoded protein is CASSHRRENTEAFF.

The chain combines TRBV20-1 with TRBJ1-2; a weak D match, TRBD1 (5 bases). Trimming shortened V by 1 base and J by 6 bases, and 21 bases separated the two germline ends. Germline V gene lookup returns CDR1 DFQATT and CDR2 SNEGSKA (reference sequence). CDR3 length: 16 residues. The CDR3 bases are TGCAGTGCTAGAGGGGGCCGGGGTCGTTCTATGGATGGCTACACCTTC. Protein: CSARGGRGRSMDGYTF.

The CDR3 bases are TGTGCCAGCAGTTTAATGCAGGGGCCCGGAAACACCATATATTTT. This translates into CASSLMQGPGNTIYF. V gene TRBV12-3 or TRBV12-4 combines with J gene TRBJ1-3; the D gene is possibly TRBD1 (6 bases). The CDR3 is 15 residues long. The V end was cut by 2 bases, the J end by 4 bases, with 12 bases between.

This clonotype came up once. The V and J genes are TRBV30 and TRBJ1-3; D uncertain. The CDR3 consists of 13 residues. CDR1 GTSNPN and CDR2 SVGIG come from the germline V gene (reference sequence). Trimming removed 8 bases from V and 0 bases from J, with 11 bases in between. This CDR3 reads CALSATSGNTIYF. CDR3 nucleotide sequence: TGTGCCCTATCGGCCACCTCTGGAAACACCATATATTTT. The variable domain in full, completed from reference TRBV30 and TRBJ1-3, reads SQTIHQWPATLVQPVGSPLSLECTVEGTSNPNLYWYRQAAGRGLQLLFYSVGIGQISSEVPQNLSASRPQDRQFILSSKKLLLSDSGFYLCALSATSGNTIYFGEGSWLTVV.

The chain carries TRBV11-2 and TRBJ1-2; 8 bases match TRBD1. Germline CDR1 is SGHAT and CDR2 is FQNNGV. The CDR3 is 14 residues long. J lost 7 bases, V lost 5 bases, and 9 bases had no gene match. In DNA form, the CDR3 reads TGTGCCAGCAGCCGAACGGGACAGGAGTTTGGCTACACCTTC. It is translated as CASSRTGQEFGYTF.

The chain is built from TRBV29-1 and TRBJ2-7; perhaps TRBD2 as D (5 bases). Germline V gene data show CDR1 as SQVTM and CDR2 as ANQGSEA. V dropped 2 bases and J dropped 4 bases, with 6 bases sitting between them. The CDR3 consists of 11 residues. CDR3 sequence reads: CSVERGYEQYF. CDR3 coding DNA: TGCAGCGTTGAACGAGGGTACGAGCAGTACTTC.

This clonotype was seen a few times. The J gene is TRBJ2-1, the V gene TRBV20-1, with 8 bases lining up with TRBD2. The V and J ends lost 2 bases and 2 bases, in that order; junction bases with no gene match: 8. The germline V gene encodes CDR1 DFQATT and CDR2 SNEGSKA (reference sequence). The CDR3 totals 16 residues. In DNA, the CDR3 is TGCAGTGCTAGACCCTCCACTAGCGGAACCTACAATGAGCAGTTCTTC. Its protein is CSARPSTSGTYNEQFF.

The table lists this clonotype with a few counts. A much larger clonotype is one base distant, so this may be a read error. CDR3 in DNA: TGCGCCAGCAGCTCTAAGCCCGGGACCTTGGGCGCTGAAGCTTCCTTT. Its translation: CASSSKPGTLGAEASF. V usage is TRBV5-1 and J usage is TRBJ1-1; D possibly corresponds to TRBD1 (5 bases). The germline CDR1 and CDR2 sequences are SGHRS and YFSETQ. The CDR3 is made up of 16 amino acids.